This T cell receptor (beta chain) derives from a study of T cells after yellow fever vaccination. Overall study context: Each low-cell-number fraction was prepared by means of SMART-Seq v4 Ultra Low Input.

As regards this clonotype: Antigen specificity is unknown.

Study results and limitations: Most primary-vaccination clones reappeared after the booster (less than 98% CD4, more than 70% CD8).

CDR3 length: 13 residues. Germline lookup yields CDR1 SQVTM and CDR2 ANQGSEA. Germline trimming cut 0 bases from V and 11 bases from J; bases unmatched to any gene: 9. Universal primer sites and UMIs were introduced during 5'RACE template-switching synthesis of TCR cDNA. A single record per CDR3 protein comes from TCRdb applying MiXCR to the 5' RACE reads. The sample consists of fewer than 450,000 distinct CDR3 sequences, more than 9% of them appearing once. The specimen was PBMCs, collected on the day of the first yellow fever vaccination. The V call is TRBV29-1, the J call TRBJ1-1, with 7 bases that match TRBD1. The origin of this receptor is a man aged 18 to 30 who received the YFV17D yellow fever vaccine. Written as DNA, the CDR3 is TGCAGCGTTGAAGAAACCCGGGACAGTGAGGCTTTCTTT. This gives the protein CSVEETRDSEAFF.